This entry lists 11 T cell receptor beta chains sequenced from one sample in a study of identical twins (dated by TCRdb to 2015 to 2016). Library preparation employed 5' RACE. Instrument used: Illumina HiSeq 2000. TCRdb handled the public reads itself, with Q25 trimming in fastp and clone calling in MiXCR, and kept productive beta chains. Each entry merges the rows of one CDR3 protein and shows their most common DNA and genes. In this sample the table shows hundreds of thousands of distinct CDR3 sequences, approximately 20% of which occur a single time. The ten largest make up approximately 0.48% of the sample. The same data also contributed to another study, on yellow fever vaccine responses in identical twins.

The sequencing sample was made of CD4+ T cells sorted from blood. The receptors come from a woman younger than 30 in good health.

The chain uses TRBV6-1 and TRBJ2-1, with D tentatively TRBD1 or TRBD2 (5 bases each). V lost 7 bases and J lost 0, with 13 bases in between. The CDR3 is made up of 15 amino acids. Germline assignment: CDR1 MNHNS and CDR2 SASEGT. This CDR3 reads CASKTDGTSYNEQFF. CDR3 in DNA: TGTGCCAGCAAAACGGACGGGACCTCCTACAATGAGCAGTTCTTC.

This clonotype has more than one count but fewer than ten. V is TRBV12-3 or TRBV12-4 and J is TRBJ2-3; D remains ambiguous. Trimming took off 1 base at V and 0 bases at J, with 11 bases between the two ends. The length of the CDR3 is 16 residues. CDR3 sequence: CASSLGRRSSTDTQYF. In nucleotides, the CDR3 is TGTGCCAGCAGTTTAGGGCGTCGCTCTAGCACAGATACGCAGTATTTT.

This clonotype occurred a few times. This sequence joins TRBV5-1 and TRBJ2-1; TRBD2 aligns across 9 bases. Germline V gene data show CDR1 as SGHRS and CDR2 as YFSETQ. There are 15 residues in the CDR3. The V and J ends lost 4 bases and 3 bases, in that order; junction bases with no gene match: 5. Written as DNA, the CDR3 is TGCGCCAGCAGCCTCCAGCGGGGGGTCTACAATGAGCAGTTCTTC. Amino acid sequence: CASSLQRGVYNEQFF.

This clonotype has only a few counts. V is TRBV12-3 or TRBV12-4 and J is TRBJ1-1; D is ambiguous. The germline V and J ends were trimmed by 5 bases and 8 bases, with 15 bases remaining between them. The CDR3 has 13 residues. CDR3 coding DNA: TGTGCCAGCAGTCCCTTCGAGGGAGAGGAAGCTTTCTTT. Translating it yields CASSPFEGEEAFF.

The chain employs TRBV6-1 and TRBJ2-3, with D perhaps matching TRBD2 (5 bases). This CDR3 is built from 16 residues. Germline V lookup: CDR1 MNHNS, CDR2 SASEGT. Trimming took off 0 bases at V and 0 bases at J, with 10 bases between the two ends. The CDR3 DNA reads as TGTGCCAGCAGTGAAGCAACCCTAGCAAGCACAGATACGCAGTATTTT. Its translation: CASSEATLASTDTQYF.

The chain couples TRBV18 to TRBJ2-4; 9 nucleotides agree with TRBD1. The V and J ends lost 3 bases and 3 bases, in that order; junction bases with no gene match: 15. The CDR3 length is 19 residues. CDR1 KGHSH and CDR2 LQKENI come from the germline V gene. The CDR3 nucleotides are TGTGCCAGCTCACCCCCGTTGGTGGGGACAGGGTTCGTCAAAAACATTCAGTACTTC. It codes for CASSPPLVGTGFVKNIQYF.

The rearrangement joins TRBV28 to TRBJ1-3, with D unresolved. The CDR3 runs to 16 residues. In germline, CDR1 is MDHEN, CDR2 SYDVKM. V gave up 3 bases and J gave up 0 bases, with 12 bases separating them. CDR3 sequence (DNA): TGTGCCAGCAGTTTGTCGGGGATCTCCTCTGGAAACACCATATATTTT. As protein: CASSLSGISSGNTIYF.

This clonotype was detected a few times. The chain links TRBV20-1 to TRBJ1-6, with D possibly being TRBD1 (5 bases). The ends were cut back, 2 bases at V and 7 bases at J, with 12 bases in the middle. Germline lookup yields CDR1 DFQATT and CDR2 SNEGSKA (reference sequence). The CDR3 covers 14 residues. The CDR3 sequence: CSARRDRENSPLHF. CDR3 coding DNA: TGCAGTGCTAGAAGGGACCGAGAAAATTCACCCCTCCACTTT.

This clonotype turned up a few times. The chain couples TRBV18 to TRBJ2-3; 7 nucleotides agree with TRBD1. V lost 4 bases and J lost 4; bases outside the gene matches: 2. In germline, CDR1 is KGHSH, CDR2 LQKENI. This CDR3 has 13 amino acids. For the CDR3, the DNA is TGTGCCAGCTCACAGGGGGCCGCAGATACGCAGTATTTT. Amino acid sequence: CASSQGAADTQYF.

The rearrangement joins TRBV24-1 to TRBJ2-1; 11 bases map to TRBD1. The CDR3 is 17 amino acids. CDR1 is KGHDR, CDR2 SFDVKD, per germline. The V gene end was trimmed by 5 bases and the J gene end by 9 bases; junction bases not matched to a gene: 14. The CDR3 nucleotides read TGTGCCACCAGTGGTAGGCCCGGACAGGGGGCTATCGGTGAGCAGTTCTTC. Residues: CATSGRPGQGAIGEQFF.

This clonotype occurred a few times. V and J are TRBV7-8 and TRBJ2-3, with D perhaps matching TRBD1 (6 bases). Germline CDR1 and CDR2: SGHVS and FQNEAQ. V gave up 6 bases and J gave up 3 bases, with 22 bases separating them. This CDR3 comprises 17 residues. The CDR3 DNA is TGTGCCAGCAGACCAAACCCAGGGGTCAGTGCGACAGATACGCAGTATTTT. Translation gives CASRPNPGVSATDTQYF.